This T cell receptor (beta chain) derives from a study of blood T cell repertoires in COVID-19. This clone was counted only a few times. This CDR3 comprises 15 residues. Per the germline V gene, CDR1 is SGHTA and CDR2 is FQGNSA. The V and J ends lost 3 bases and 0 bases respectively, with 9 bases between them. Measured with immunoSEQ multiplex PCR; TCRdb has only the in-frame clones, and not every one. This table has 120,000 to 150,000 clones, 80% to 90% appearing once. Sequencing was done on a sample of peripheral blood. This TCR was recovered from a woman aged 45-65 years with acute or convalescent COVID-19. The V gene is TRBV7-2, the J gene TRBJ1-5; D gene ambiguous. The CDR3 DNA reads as TGTGCCAGCAGCTTGCGGAGTTATAGCAATCAGCCCCAGCATTTT. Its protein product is CASSLRSYSNQPQHF.